A single sample is the source of the 17 T cell receptor beta chains below, sequenced in a study of cytomegalovirus exposure and HLA in healthy donors. The PCR used 60 Vbeta and 13 Jbeta primers. Some clones are missing from TCRdb's copy, which holds only in-frame ones; the method was immunoSEQ multiplex PCR. Of approximately 200,000 clones listed, 60% to 80% are singletons. Input material: PBMCs. All receptors come from a woman younger than 30 in good health and CMV-seronegative.

This clone came up once. The chain couples TRBV7-8 to TRBJ1-3; TRBD1 matches 8 bases. Germline CDR1 and CDR2: SGHVS and FQNEAQ. The trim removed 5 bases at V and 4 bases at J, leaving 10 bases unmatched. The CDR3 is 16 residues long. Here the CDR3 reads CASSPDRGLLGNTIYF. CDR3 coding DNA: TGTGCCAGCAGCCCCGACAGGGGACTCTTGGGAAACACCATATATTTT.

The rearrangement joins TRBV6-1 to TRBJ2-3; 11 positions agree with TRBD2. CDR1 is MNHNS and CDR2 is SASEGT in the germline V gene. The CDR3 is 15 residues long. J was trimmed by 4 bases and V by 2 bases; bases with no gene match: 2. The CDR3 DNA reads TGTGCCAGCAGTGAATTAGCGGGGGGGGCAGATACGCAGTATTTT. Its protein is CASSELAGGADTQYF.

This clone was counted between two and nine times. The chain combines TRBV27 with TRBJ2-5, with 14 nucleotides matching TRBD2. Germline trimming cut 6 bases from V and 6 bases from J; bases unmatched to any gene: 6. Looked up from germline, CDR1 is MNHEY and CDR2 is SMNVEV (reference sequence). This CDR3 spans 15 amino acids. CDR3 coding DNA: TGTGCCAGCAGCCTGACTAGCGGGGGGGCAAAGACCCAGTACTTC. Translation: CASSLTSGGAKTQYF.

This chain uses TRBV10-2 with TRBJ1-5; D is ambiguous. This CDR3 spans 17 amino acids. The V end was cut by 2 bases, the J end by 2 bases, with 16 bases between. Looked up from germline, CDR1 is WSHSY and CDR2 is SAAADI. The CDR3 coding sequence is TGCGCCAGCAGTGAGCCGTTTGACCTGAGGGGCAATCAGCCCCAGCATTTT. Protein: CASSEPFDLRGNQPQHF.

The chain joins TRBV14 to TRBJ1-1, with D possibly matching TRBD1 (6 bases). Germline V gene data show CDR1 as SGHDN and CDR2 as FVKESK. The CDR3 sequence is 16 residues long. Trimming removed 0 bases at V and 2 bases at J, with 13 bases between. CDR3 DNA: TGTGCCAGCAGCCAAGATCTGGGCAGGGGAAACACTGAAGCTTTCTTT. Amino acid sequence: CASSQDLGRGNTEAFF.

This rearrangement joins TRBV9 to TRBJ1-1, with D unresolved. In germline, CDR1 is SGDLS, CDR2 YYNGEE. The CDR3 loop spans 13 amino acids. Trimming left V 4 bases short and J 6 bases short, with 13 bases between. Here the CDR3 reads CASSSSTAAEAFF. The CDR3 nucleotides are TGTGCCAGCAGCTCATCTACGGCGGCTGAAGCTTTCTTT.

The V gene is TRBV9, the J gene TRBJ1-3; D gene unclear. Deletions cut 0 bases from V and 0 bases from J, with 7 bases between. CDR1 SGDLS and CDR2 YYNGEE come from the germline V gene. The CDR3 totals 15 residues. The CDR3 sequence is CASSVGLFSGNTIYF. The CDR3 region has the DNA TGTGCCAGCAGCGTAGGTCTGTTCTCTGGAAACACCATATATTTT.

The CDR3 reads CASSHSGHNLNTEAFF. In nucleotides, the CDR3 is TGCGCCAGCAGTCATTCGGGACACAACTTGAACACTGAAGCTTTCTTT. The chain employs TRBV5-1 and TRBJ1-1, with a weak D call TRBD1 (6 bases). Germline CDR1 is SGHRS and CDR2 is YFSETQ. This CDR3 is built from 16 residues. V lost 5 bases to trimming and J lost 0 bases, with 17 bases between them.

V gene TRBV5-6 combines with J gene TRBJ1-6, with 8 bases aligning to TRBD1. The CDR3 is made up of 16 amino acids. With V trimmed by 0 bases and J by 8 bases, 7 bases remained unmatched. Looked up from germline, CDR1 is SGHDT and CDR2 is YYEEEE. The CDR3 sequence is CASSLVGQGQYSPLHF. As DNA, the CDR3 is TGTGCCAGCAGCTTGGTAGGACAGGGCCAATATTCACCCCTCCACTTT. The variable domain in full, completed from reference TRBV5-6 and TRBJ1-6, reads DAGVTQSPTHLIKTRGQQVTLRCSPKSGHDTVSWYQQALGQGPQFIFQYYEEEERQRGNFPDRFSGHQFPNYSSELNVNALLLGDSALYLCASSLVGQGQYSPLHFGNGTRLTVT.

The chain has TRBV5-1 and TRBJ2-7; D is possibly TRBD2 (6 bases). CDR3 length: 14 residues. Looked up from germline, CDR1 is SGHRS and CDR2 is YFSETQ. V was clipped by 2 bases and J by 0 bases, with 9 bases between them. The CDR3 region has the DNA TGCGCCAGCAGCTTCGGGGGAAGCTCCTACGAGCAGTACTTC. Translation: CASSFGGSSYEQYF.

The V call is TRBV15, the J call TRBJ2-7; D might be TRBD1 (5 bases). From germline, CDR1 is LNHNV and CDR2 YYDKDF (reference sequence). Trimming stripped 0 bases from V and 4 bases from J, with 7 bases between. This CDR3 spans 13 amino acids. The DNA of the CDR3 is TGTGCCACCAGCAGAGAATACAGGTACGAGCAGTACTTC. Translation gives CATSREYRYEQYF.

This chain joins TRBV10-3 and TRBJ1-2; a possible D gene is TRBD1 (5 bases). This CDR3 has 15 amino acids. V lost 3 bases to trimming and J lost 0 bases, with 11 bases between them. Germline V CDR1 and CDR2: ENHRY, SYGVKD. The chain's CDR3 is CAISDPAGTNYGYTF. CDR3 nucleotides: TGTGCCATCAGTGATCCGGCAGGGACTAACTATGGCTACACCTTC.

The V gene is TRBV4-1, the J gene TRBJ1-4; the match to TRBD1 covers 9 bases. The CDR3 extends over 14 amino acids. Germline values: CDR1 MGHRA, CDR2 YSYEKL. The junction had 4 bases not matched to a gene; V was cut back by 4 bases and J by 7 bases. For the CDR3, the DNA is TGCGCCAGCAGCCCCGGGACAGGGTTTGAAAAACTGTTTTTT. This translates into CASSPGTGFEKLFF.

The chain has TRBV9 and TRBJ1-4, with D unclear. V dropped 4 bases and J dropped 7 bases, with 11 bases sitting between them. Germline V gene data show CDR1 as SGDLS and CDR2 as YYNGEE. The length of the CDR3 is 13 residues. The CDR3 bases are TGTGCCAGCAGCTCAAATCCGGGTGAAAAACTGTTTTTT. Its protein product is CASSSNPGEKLFF.

Only a few counts were recorded for this clone. The V and J genes are TRBV7-3 and TRBJ1-3; no definite D call. Germline loops: CDR1 SGHTA, CDR2 FQGTGA. The CDR3 loop spans 15 amino acids. V lost 2 bases and J lost 0, with 8 bases in between. The CDR3 here is CASSLEGRSGNTIYF. The CDR3 DNA reads TGTGCCAGCAGCTTAGAGGGTCGCTCTGGAAACACCATATATTTT.

This chain connects TRBV11-3 to TRBJ2-1, with TRBD2 identical over 9 bases. The CDR3 consists of 14 residues. Germline CDR1 reads SGHNT; CDR2 reads YENEEA. V gave up 6 bases and J gave up 15 bases; unmatched junction bases: 15. As DNA, the CDR3 is TGTGCCAGCAGTTTAACGTCGCGGGAGGGCCGAATGTTCTTC. Its protein is CASSLTSREGRMFF.

V and J are TRBV30 and TRBJ2-7; 8 nucleotides align to TRBD2. The V gene end was trimmed by 1 base and the J gene end by 6 bases; junction bases not matched to a gene: 8. Germline CDR1 reads GTSNPN; CDR2 reads SVGIG (reference sequence). This CDR3 is 14 amino acids long. The CDR3: CAWSDRLAIIEQYF. In nucleotides, the CDR3 is TGTGCCTGGAGTGATAGACTAGCGATCATCGAGCAGTACTTC.